Here is one T cell receptor beta chain with its context. The CDR3 is made up of 14 amino acids. Trimming stripped 2 bases from V and 6 bases from J, with 14 bases between. Germline CDR1 and CDR2: MRHNA and SNTAGT. Sequencing was performed with immunoSEQ multiplex PCR; in TCRdb, only in-frame clones are kept and a portion is missing. The table lists 14,000 to 15,000 clones, around 70% of them singletons. This entry is derived from a study of T cells after somatic rescue of genetic block. The source of this sequence is a boy aged 5 to 17. The chain combines TRBV6-4 with TRBJ2-7; D gene ambiguous. The sequenced material came from peripheral blood mononuclear cells (PBMCs). This CDR3 reads CASSDHSSPGEQYF. The CDR3 nucleotides read TGTGCCAGCAGTGACCATAGCAGTCCGGGCGAGCAGTACTTC.